The 22 T cell receptor beta chains below come from one sample, sequenced in a study of T cell responses to AZD1222 COVID-19 vaccine. Data came from immunoSEQ multiplex PCR; TCRdb stores just in-frame clones and leaves some out. This repertoire shows around 120,000 clones, over 75% found once; its top ten account for roughly 7.8%. The source was peripheral blood, collected on day 0 of AZD1222 vaccination. The source of these receptors is an adult in good health.

The V and J genes are TRBV5-1 and TRBJ2-1, with TRBD2 matching over 10 bases. The CDR3 runs to 18 residues. Germline lookup yields CDR1 SGHRS and CDR2 YFSETQ. The ends lost 2 bases at V and 0 bases at J; junction bases unmatched: 8. CDR3 sequence reads: CASSLSLAGASSYNEQFF. In DNA form, the CDR3 reads TGCGCCAGCAGCTTAAGCCTAGCGGGGGCGAGCTCCTACAATGAGCAGTTCTTC.

This chain joins TRBV19 and TRBJ1-4; D is unclear. The CDR3 is 13 amino acids. Between the trimmed V and J ends, which lost 7 bases and 7 bases, there was a span of 13 bases. Germline loops: CDR1 LNHDA, CDR2 SQIVND (reference sequence). Here the CDR3 DNA reads TGTGCCAGTACAAGCCGGGTCAGTGAAAAACTGTTTTTT. It is translated as CASTSRVSEKLFF.

The genes are TRBV10-1 and TRBJ1-1; unclear D gene. Trimming pared 0 bases from V and 1 base from J, leaving 15 bases between. From germline, CDR1 is WNHNN and CDR2 SYGVQD (reference sequence). This CDR3 region has 17 residues. The CDR3 protein is CASSESRLTRANTEAFF. The CDR3 DNA is TGCGCCAGCAGTGAGTCACGGCTTACACGAGCGAACACTGAAGCTTTCTTT.

This rearrangement joins TRBV4-3 to TRBJ1-1; no firm D call. The CDR3 totals 14 residues. CDR1 is LGHNA, CDR2 YSLEER, per germline. The ends were cut back, 0 bases at V and 4 bases at J, with 9 bases in the middle. The CDR3 nucleotides are TGCGCCAGCAGCCAAGACCCCTTTGCCACTGAAGCTTTCTTT. It is translated as CASSQDPFATEAFF.

The chain recombines TRBV9 with TRBJ2-1; D may match TRBD1 or TRBD2 (5 bases each). The CDR3 is 15 residues long. Between the trimmed V and J ends, which lost 4 bases and 0 bases, there was a span of 11 bases. Per germline, CDR1 SGDLS and CDR2 YYNGEE. This CDR3 reads CASSPGTVSYNEQFF. The DNA for the CDR3 is TGTGCCAGCAGCCCAGGGACCGTCTCCTACAATGAGCAGTTCTTC.

CDR3 sequence reads: CASSQDRIAHEQYF. CDR3 DNA sequence: TGCGCCAGCAGCCAAGATAGAATCGCCCACGAGCAGTACTTC. The rearrangement links TRBV4-1 to TRBJ2-7; no definite D call. Trimming left V 0 bases short and J 5 bases short, with 11 bases between. This CDR3 region has 14 residues. Germline lookup yields CDR1 MGHRA and CDR2 YSYEKL.

A few counts support this clone. The chain carries TRBV6-6 and TRBJ1-6; TRBD1 matches at 9 bases. CDR1 MNHNY and CDR2 SVGAGI come from the germline V gene (reference sequence). V was clipped by 5 bases and J by 0 bases; unmatched bases: 8. This CDR3 is built from 18 residues. The CDR3 DNA reads as TGTGCCAGCAGTCCTGGACAGGGGTCGAGCTCCTATAATTCACCCCTCCACTTT. Its translation is CASSPGQGSSSYNSPLHF.

CDR3 in DNA: TGTGCCAGCAGTTTATCACGGACTAGCGGGAGTCCTGAGCAGTTCTTC. This sequence encodes CASSLSRTSGSPEQFF. The chain couples TRBV27 to TRBJ2-1, with 13 bases identical to TRBD2. Germline-derived CDR1 and CDR2 are MNHEY and SMNVEV (reference sequence). V was pared by 0 bases and J by 9 bases, with 5 bases of the junction left unmatched. The CDR3 is made up of 16 amino acids.

The CDR3 sequence is CASSLRHFNQPQHF. In nucleotides, the CDR3 is TGTGCCAGCAGTTTGCGGCACTTCAATCAGCCCCAGCATTTT. The chain uses TRBV28 and TRBJ1-5; unclear D gene. CDR1 and CDR2 (germline): MDHEN, SYDVKM. The V end lost 3 bases, the J end lost 3 bases, and 9 bases lay between the germline ends. The CDR3 has 14 residues.

The chain combines TRBV15 with TRBJ2-7; no firm D call. The CDR3 is 15 amino acids. Between the trimmed V and J ends, which lost 3 bases and 6 bases, there was a span of 18 bases. Germline CDR1 reads LNHNV; CDR2 reads YYDKDF (reference sequence). The DNA of the CDR3 is TGTGCCACCAGCAGTCCTTCTCTCAAGGGCGGCGAGCAGTACTTC. It specifies CATSSPSLKGGEQYF.

The chain combines TRBV7-9 with TRBJ1-2, with 12 bases matching TRBD1. CDR3 length: 15 amino acids. From germline, CDR1 is SEHNR and CDR2 FQNEAQ (reference sequence). The V and J ends lost 6 bases and 4 bases, in that order; junction bases with no gene match: 6. The CDR3: CASSYGTGGFYGYTF. CDR3 nucleotide sequence: TGTGCCAGCAGTTACGGGACAGGGGGCTTCTATGGCTACACCTTC.

This chain links TRBV28 with TRBJ1-1, with 7 bases identical to TRBD1. The CDR3 spans 12 residues. With 7 bases clipped from V and 4 bases from J, the junction kept 3 bases outside the gene matches. The germline V gene encodes CDR1 MDHEN and CDR2 SYDVKM. CDR3 residues: CASTEGATEAFF. CDR3 sequence (DNA): TGTGCCAGCACGGAGGGGGCCACTGAAGCTTTCTTT.

V usage is TRBV5-1 and J usage is TRBJ2-3, with D tentatively TRBD2 (6 bases). V was pared by 6 bases and J by 2 bases, with 19 bases between. The CDR3 extends over 16 amino acids. Germline V CDR1 and CDR2: SGHRS, YFSETQ. The CDR3 sequence: CASTRAGPGDTDTQYF. Here the CDR3 DNA reads TGCGCCAGCACCCGGGCGGGGCCAGGAGACACAGATACGCAGTATTTT.

This clone was counted only a few times. The chain combines TRBV28 with TRBJ2-7; 9 nucleotides align to TRBD1. The CDR3 totals 12 residues. CDR1 and CDR2 from the germline V gene are MDHEN and SYDVKM. V was clipped by 6 bases and J by 6 bases; unmatched bases: 3. In nucleotides, the CDR3 is TGTGCCAGCAGGACAGGGGGTAGCGAGCAGTACTTC. Translation: CASRTGGSEQYF.

This chain uses TRBV3-1 (or the pseudogene TRBV3-2) with TRBJ2-3; 14 bases match TRBD2. Germline loops: CDR1 LGHDT, CDR2 YNNKEL (reference sequence). The CDR3 is 18 amino acids. Unmatched junction bases numbered 14, after V lost 8 bases and J lost 4 bases. The CDR3 reads CASGKGGTSGSMSDTQYF. In nucleotides, the CDR3 is TGTGCCAGCGGCAAGGGTGGGACTAGCGGGAGTATGTCAGATACGCAGTATTTT.

The chain uses TRBV6-5 and TRBJ2-5; TRBD2 might be the D (6 bases). The CDR3 has 14 amino acids. Germline CDR1 MNHEY, CDR2 SVGAGI. V dropped 4 bases and J dropped 3 bases, with 12 bases sitting between them. The CDR3 here is CASSSPGEEETQYF. CDR3 sequence (DNA): TGTGCCAGCAGTTCCCCGGGGGAGGAAGAGACCCAGTACTTC.

The rearrangement uses TRBV9 and TRBJ2-2, with D tentatively TRBD2 (5 bases). Germline CDR1 is SGDLS and CDR2 is YYNGEE. The CDR3 runs to 15 residues. Trimming stripped 0 bases from V and 4 bases from J, with 10 bases between. CDR3 sequence reads: CASSVATGFTGELFF. CDR3 DNA: TGTGCCAGCAGCGTAGCTACGGGGTTCACCGGGGAGCTGTTTTTT.

V and J are TRBV29-1 and TRBJ2-1; D is unresolved. Germline CDR1 SQVTM, CDR2 ANQGSEA. V was clipped by 1 base and J by 5 bases, with 6 bases between them. This CDR3 is 12 amino acids long. The CDR3 DNA is TGCAGCGTTGAAGGAAGGCACAATGAGCAGTTCTTC. Encoded protein: CSVEGRHNEQFF.

This clone appeared once. The chain is built from TRBV7-3 and TRBJ2-3; 12 bases are shared with TRBD1. This CDR3 has 15 residues. Per germline, CDR1 SGHTA and CDR2 FQGTGA. The V segment lost 4 bases and the J segment 6 bases; nucleotides outside the gene matches: 5. CDR3 sequence reads: CASSSGQGAWDTQYF. CDR3 DNA: TGTGCCAGCAGCTCGGGACAGGGGGCCTGGGATACGCAGTATTTT.

This clone has just one count. CDR3 DNA sequence: TGTGCCAGTAGATCTGGACAGGGCGGATATAATTCACCCCTCCACTTT. This sequence encodes CASRSGQGGYNSPLHF. The rearrangement uses TRBV19 and TRBJ1-6, with 8 bases identical to TRBD1. Germline V lookup: CDR1 LNHDA, CDR2 SQIVND (reference sequence). J lost 4 bases, V lost 6 bases, and 8 bases had no gene match. This CDR3 has 16 amino acids.

This rearrangement joins TRBV2 to TRBJ1-6; 10 bases align to TRBD1. Germline V lookup: CDR1 SNHLY, CDR2 FYNNEI. Losses at the gene ends were 4 bases for V and 7 bases for J; bases not matched to a gene: 10. The CDR3 loop spans 17 amino acids. CDR3 sequence reads: CASSAVPGQGINSPLHF. As DNA, the CDR3 is TGTGCCAGCAGTGCGGTGCCGGGACAGGGGATAAATTCACCCCTCCACTTT. The complete variable domain, with remaining parts taken from reference TRBV2 and TRBJ1-6, reads EPEVTQTPSHQVTQMGQEVILRCVPISNHLYFYWYRQILGQKVEFLVSFYNNEISEKSEIFDDQFSVERPDGSNFTLKIRSTKLEDSAMYFCASSAVPGQGINSPLHFGNGTRLTVT.

The rearrangement joins TRBV5-5 to TRBJ1-1; D ambiguous. The CDR3 covers 12 residues. Germline loops: CDR1 SGHKS, CDR2 YYEKEE (reference sequence). V was trimmed by 4 bases and J by 7 bases, leaving 11 bases between them. In DNA form, the CDR3 reads TGTGCCAGCAGCCCCGGCCTCGTTGAAGCTTTCTTT. Translating gives CASSPGLVEAFF. The full variable domain, its missing parts supplied by reference TRBV5-5 and TRBJ1-1, is DAGVTQSPTHLIKTRGQQVTLRCSPISGHKSVSWYQQVLGQGPQFIFQYYEKEERGRGNFPDRFSARQFPNYSSELNVNALLLGDSALYLCASSPGLVEAFFGQGTRLTVV.